The present entry profiles one T cell receptor (beta chain) with its context. One end of the junction varies from germline; a read error may be responsible. This entry is derived from a study of blood T cell repertoires in COVID-19. About the research overall: T cells, B-cell-depleted T cells, or PBMCs supplied cDNA or gDNA.

Original processing methods: Amplification from reference gene primers served as the basis for estimated nucleated cell counts. Clones were sequenced by immunoSEQ multiplex PCR, and TCRdb holds only the in-frame ones, with some missing. D and trimming were read from the DNA, whereas the V and J calls and clone size are those reported in that table. The data show about 190,000 clones, with more than 75% seen just once and approximately 15% held by the top ten. Germline V gene sequence: CDR1 SGHTA, CDR2 FQGNSA. The CDR3 runs 13 residues. Participants, about 18 to 90 years old, spanned 24 US areas. This rearrangement joins TRBV7-2 to TRBJ2-5, with 10 bases identical to TRBD1. The sequence was collected from a woman in her forties or fifties who had recovered from COVID-19. Sequenced sample: PBMCs or T cells enriched from blood (not recorded which). The DNA of the CDR3 is TGCGCCAGCAGCCCCGGGACAGGGGAGGCCCAGTACTTC. As protein: CASSPGTGEAQYF.